This T cell receptor (beta chain) was observed in a study of cytotoxic CD8 clonotypes in ibrutinib-treated CLL (dated by TCRdb to 2020 to 2022). In the study overall: The cohort included around 15 treatment-naive and 11 to 12 relapsed/refractory patients; some 18 were IGHV unmutated. Responses were partial in around 24 patients and complete in 2; after median about 70 months follow-up, around 15 stayed in remission and about twelve progressed. Response samples were obtained after a median of around 11 months of treatment, with a range of about 6 to 36 months. Samples averaged approximately 260,000 productive templates and roughly 86,000 productive rearrangements. Longitudinal samples were obtainable from about 30% of the roughly 90 participants in the trial. Cryopreserved peripheral blood mononuclear cells were obtained before treatment, at response, and at either sustained remission or disease progression. Every remission and progressive disease sample was obtained while ibrutinib was still being received by the patients.

What the time point label conveys for this sample: 20 to 25 months on ibrutinib. For TCR beta library preparation, around 1.9 micrograms of genomic DNA were extracted from the cryopreserved PBMCs. Longitudinal blood samples from CLL patients on ibrutinib monotherapy underwent high-throughput TCR beta sequencing. Patients were enrolled in a phase 2 open-label single-center ibrutinib monotherapy trial. V lost 4 bases and J lost 8 bases; the stretch between them is 8 bases long. Reading from cysteine to phenylalanine, the CDR3 counts 12 amino acids. Only the CDR3 part of the read is kept: 36 bases, read in frame from the first base. In the germline V gene, CDR1 corresponds to MGHRA and CDR2 to YSYEKL. A MiSeq instrument was used for deep resolution sequencing, which targeted depths ranging from 1 in 1 million up to 1 in 200,000 T cells, with coverage averaging 10x for each clonotype. The immunoSEQ hsTCRB Kit was used to generate the TCR beta libraries. Concerning the study's data processing: ImmunoSEQ Data Assistant and ImmunoSEQ Analyzer were used for data analysis, and V, D and J genes were assigned according to IMGT definitions. Clonality, which ranges from 0 to 1, was calculated by subtracting the normalized Shannon entropy of productive rearrangement frequencies from one. Only overrepresented clonotypes making up at least 0.05% of each patient's repertoire were included in the public clonotype analysis. About twelve age-matched healthy donor repertoires from immuneACCESS were used as controls for clonality. Entries here come from immuneACCESS through TCRdb and include only in-frame sequences with V and J called. Some clones fail to appear in such tables; in the studies checked, an unresolved V gene covers under half of the shortfall, and the cause of the remainder is unknown. V and J calls and clone size are as listed in that table; D and trimming were resolved from the DNA. A total of 75,000 to 80,000 clones appear in this sample, 83% of them only once. The biggest ten clones account for 38% of the sample.

With respect to this clone: Its cognate antigen has yet to be identified. Base quality data are lacking; no much larger clone is found one base away.

Study-wide findings and limitations: Public clonotypes were rare and either shrank or stayed stable during treatment, and the rise in clonality at ibrutinib response reflected expansion of private clonotypes. Clonality rose at ibrutinib response, remained stable during sustained remission, and dropped back toward baseline at progression. At baseline, clonality was higher than in age-matched healthy donors and showed a strong correlation with circulating CD8+ T-cell counts. Sampling times were not matched between sustained-remission and progressing patients, and lymph node repertoires were not studied.

This clonotype was sampled from a human donor with chronic lymphocytic leukemia. The chain was built from TRBV4-1 and TRBJ1-4, with the D gene uncertain. The sample was PBMCs, taken after 24 months of ibrutinib treatment. In nucleotides, the sequence is TGCGCCAGCAGCCCGCCCAGAGAAAAACTGTTTTTT. It is translated as CASSPPREKLFF.